This TCR beta chain was captured by sequencing in a study of blood T cell repertoires in COVID-19. For the study at large: The samples span acute and convalescent COVID-19 from the United States, Italy and Spain. In each case, the material was cDNA or gDNA derived from T cells, B-cell-depleted T cells, or PBMCs.

V dropped 5 bases and J dropped 0 bases, with 19 bases sitting between them. CDR1 and CDR2 from the germline V gene are SGDLS and YYNGEE. The CDR3 runs 17 residues. Original methodology: Counts of nucleated cells, estimated from reference gene primer amplification, were obtained. Profiled with immunoSEQ multiplex PCR; TCRdb holds only in-frame clones, not every one. From that table come the V and J calls and clone size; the DNA was used to work out D and trimming. The sample records under 85,000 clones, approximately 82% being singletons. This TCR came from an older man with active or convalescent COVID-19. This chain links TRBV9 with TRBJ2-3; D is perhaps TRBD1 (6 bases). Sequencing used peripheral blood. The DNA for the CDR3 is TGTGCCAGCAGGGGAGAAGGGGGTTTATCTAGCACAGATACGCAGTATTTT. Residues: CASRGEGGLSSTDTQYF.